This is a list of T cell receptor beta chains from one sample in a study of shared clonotypes between healthy human individuals. Sequencing was performed with immunoSEQ multiplex PCR; in TCRdb, only in-frame clones are kept and a portion is missing. The table lists about 2 million clones, 85% to 95% of them singletons. The sequencing sample was made of naive CD8+ T cells sorted from blood. The receptors derive from a man in his late teens or twenties in good health. Both conserved end residues are part of each CDR3. A D gene is named only where the DNA matches it firmly. Expanded clones are given a class, and other clones once, few, many or no size at all.

D,V,size,J,length,CDR3,DNA
TRBD1,TRBV28,NA,TRBJ2-7,14,CASSPPRGFYEQYF,TGTGCCAGCAGTCCCCCCAGGGGGTTCTACGAGCAGTACTTC
NA,TRBV27,NA,TRBJ2-7,15,CASSMGLIYPYEQYF,TGTGCCAGCAGTATGGGACTGATATACCCCTACGAGCAGTACTTC
TRBD2,TRBV2,NA,TRBJ2-5,19,CASSEGGWGAGAFQETQYF,TGTGCCAGCAGTGAAGGGGGTTGGGGAGCGGGAGCTTTCCAAGAGACCCAGTACTTC
NA,TRBV7-6,once,TRBJ1-3,16,CASSPAVGRVGNTIYF,TGTGCCAGCAGCCCCGCGGTAGGCCGCGTGGGGAACACCATATATTTT
NA,TRBV15,NA,TRBJ2-5,9,CATRETQYF,TGTGCCACCCGAGAGACCCAGTACTTC
NA,TRBV7-2,NA,TRBJ2-1,15,CASSVDGSSYNEQFF,TGTGCCAGCAGCGTCGACGGGAGCTCCTACAATGAGCAGTTCTTC
NA,TRBV5-6,NA,TRBJ2-7,13,CASSSGQSGEQYF,TGTGCCAGCAGCTCAGGACAGAGCGGGGAGCAGTACTTC
TRBD2,TRBV7-9,NA,TRBJ2-7,14,CAVPGLAGTYEQYF,TGTGCGGTACCCGGACTAGCGGGAACCTACGAGCAGTACTTC
NA,TRBV5-8,NA,TRBJ1-5,16,CASRRTTGTSNQPQHF,TGTGCCAGCAGGAGAACAACAGGGACGAGCAATCAGCCCCAGCATTTT
NA,TRBV19,NA,TRBJ1-6,13,CASSIGLYSPLHF,TGTGCCAGTAGTATAGGTCTCTATTCACCCCTCCACTTT
NA,TRBV7-9,NA,TRBJ2-4,11,CAVLAKNIQYF,TGTGCCGTGTTAGCCAAAAACATTCAGTACTTC
NA,TRBV5-6,NA,TRBJ2-7,13,CASSLVGVYEQYF,TGTGCCAGCAGCTTAGTCGGGGTCTACGAGCAGTACTTC
NA,TRBV19,NA,TRBJ1-1,13,CASIPRVSTEAFF,TGTGCCAGTATCCCTCGGGTCAGCACTGAAGCTTTCTTT
TRBD2,TRBV5-6,NA,TRBJ2-1,16,CASSYWTSVVYNEQFF,TGTGCCAGCAGCTACTGGACTAGCGTCGTCTACAATGAGCAGTTCTTC
NA,TRBV18,NA,TRBJ2-1,17,CASSPLKGRASYNEQFF,TGTGCCAGCTCACCACTCAAGGGAAGGGCCTCCTACAATGAGCAGTTCTTC
TRBD2,TRBV5-6,NA,TRBJ2-5,16,CASSPRLAGVIETQYF,TGTGCCAGCAGCCCCCGACTAGCGGGAGTTATTGAGACCCAGTACTTC
TRBD2,TRBV6-1,NA,TRBJ2-7,18,CASSVASGGRPGVYEQYF,TGTGCCAGCAGTGTCGCTAGCGGGGGCCGGCCGGGGGTCTACGAGCAGTACTTC
NA,TRBV27,NA,TRBJ2-6,18,CASSLSGGESSGANVLTF,TGTGCCAGCAGTTTATCGGGGGGCGAGAGCTCTGGGGCCAACGTCCTGACTTTC
TRBD2,TRBV5-8,NA,TRBJ2-5,17,CASSSGLAGNPKETQYF,TGTGCCAGCAGCTCTGGACTAGCGGGTAATCCGAAAGAGACCCAGTACTTC
TRBD2,TRBV10-1,NA,TRBJ2-1,15,CASSEGLAGGHEQFF,TGCGCCAGCAGTGAGGGGCTAGCGGGAGGACATGAGCAGTTCTTC
NA,TRBV30,NA,TRBJ1-2,15,CAWIGLREGNYGYTF,TGTGCCTGGATCGGGCTTCGGGAGGGGAACTATGGCTACACCTTC
NA,TRBV7-6,few,TRBJ2-1,12,CASSFPKGEQFF,TGTGCCAGCAGCTTCCCTAAGGGTGAGCAGTTCTTC
TRBD2,TRBV7-9,NA,TRBJ2-3,15,CASSLLAGGLDTQYF,TGTGCCAGCAGCTTACTAGCGGGGGGTTTAGATACGCAGTATTTT
TRBD2,TRBV11-2,NA,TRBJ2-1,15,CASSFSRDYNNEQFF,TGTGCCAGCAGCTTCTCGCGGGACTACAACAATGAGCAGTTCTTC
NA,TRBV7-9,NA,TRBJ2-2,16,CASSLSKRAITGELFF,TGTGCCAGCAGCTTAAGCAAAAGGGCCATCACCGGGGAGCTGTTTTTT
NA,TRBV14,NA,TRBJ1-1,11,CASRSLTEAFF,TGTGCCAGCCGGTCCCTCACTGAAGCTTTCTTT
NA,TRBV30,NA,TRBJ2-5,17,CAWTLRTPWEYQETQYF,TGTGCCTGGACACTACGGACACCCTGGGAGTACCAAGAGACCCAGTACTTC
NA,TRBV6-1,NA,TRBJ2-5,15,CASSEGVTGQETQYF,TGTGCCAGCAGTGAAGGGGTAACGGGCCAAGAGACCCAGTACTTC
NA,TRBV5-1,few,TRBJ2-5,14,CASSPALAGETQYF,TGCGCCAGCAGCCCAGCCCTAGCTGGAGAGACCCAGTACTTC
TRBD2,TRBV9,NA,TRBJ2-1,16,CASSVGLAGLGSEQFF,TGTGCCAGCAGCGTAGGACTAGCGGGACTTGGGAGTGAGCAGTTCTTC
TRBD2,TRBV27,NA,TRBJ2-7,15,CASSLAGGPTYEQYF,TGTGCCAGCAGTTTAGCGGGGGGGCCGACCTACGAGCAGTACTTC
NA,TRBV29-1,once,TRBJ2-7,15,CSVVPRDSVYYEQYF,TGCAGCGTGGTGCCCCGGGACTCGGTCTACTACGAGCAGTACTTC
NA,TRBV21-1,NA,TRBJ2-7,15,CASSKAMGRSYEQYF,TGTGCCAGCAGCAAAGCAATGGGTAGGAGCTACGAGCAGTACTTC
NA,TRBV27,NA,TRBJ2-7,14,CASSPGGSVGEQYF,TGTGCCAGCAGTCCCGGAGGCTCTGTGGGGGAGCAGTACTTC
NA,TRBV29-1,NA,TRBJ2-7,12,CSVETGAYEQYF,TGCAGCGTCGAGACAGGAGCCTACGAGCAGTACTTC
TRBD1,TRBV2,NA,TRBJ1-5,16,CASSEAGTGGFQPQHF,TGTGCCAGCAGTGAAGCCGGGACAGGGGGCTTTCAGCCCCAGCATTTT
NA,TRBV30,NA,TRBJ2-3,15,CAWSVASTSTDTQYF,TGTGCCTGGAGTGTAGCATCAACTAGCACAGATACGCAGTATTTT
NA,TRBV4-3,few,TRBJ2-7,14,CASSQDDGGYEQYF,TGCGCCAGCAGCCAAGACGACGGAGGGTACGAGCAGTACTTC
NA,TRBV4-1,NA,TRBJ1-1,13,CASSQVGVTEAFF,TGCGCCAGCAGCCAAGTCGGGGTCACGGAAGCTTTCTTT
NA,TRBV9,NA,TRBJ2-7,13,CASSVGAGSEQYF,TGTGCCAGCAGCGTAGGGGCGGGGTCCGAGCAGTACTTC
NA,TRBV5-6,NA,TRBJ2-7,14,CASSLGDVAYEQYF,TGTGCCAGCAGCTTGGGGGACGTCGCCTACGAGCAGTACTTC
NA,TRBV4-1,once,TRBJ1-3,16,CASSQGDWTSGNTIYF,TGCGCCAGCAGCCAAGGCGACTGGACCTCTGGAAACACCATATATTTT
NA,TRBV18,NA,TRBJ1-2,12,CASSPTGNSYTF,TGTGCCAGCTCACCAACTGGGAATAGCTACACCTTC
NA,TRBV7-8,NA,TRBJ2-7,18,CASSSDSSGPGDYYEQYF,TGTGCCAGCAGCTCGGACTCCTCGGGACCAGGGGATTACTACGAGCAGTACTTC
TRBD2,TRBV5-1,NA,TRBJ2-7,15,CASSLQLAGGDEQYF,TGCGCCAGCAGCTTACAACTAGCGGGGGGCGACGAGCAGTACTTC
NA,TRBV25-1,once,TRBJ1-2,14,CASSEGGQNYGYTF,TGTGCCAGCAGTGAAGGTGGACAGAACTATGGCTACACCTTC
NA,TRBV11-2,NA,TRBJ2-1,14,CASSPETASNEQFF,TGTGCCAGCAGCCCGGAAACCGCATCCAATGAGCAGTTCTTC
NA,TRBV19,NA,TRBJ1-1,15,CASSKRQGLNTEAFF,TGTGCCAGTAGTAAGCGTCAGGGGTTGAACACTGAAGCTTTCTTT
NA,TRBV11-3,NA,TRBJ2-7,13,CASSLGPSYEQYF,TGTGCCAGCAGCTTAGGGCCGTCCTACGAGCAGTACTTC
TRBD2,TRBV28,NA,TRBJ2-3,16,CASTLTLGGIADTQYF,TGTGCCAGCACCCTGACCCTCGGGGGGATCGCAGATACGCAGTATTTT